This T cell receptor (beta chain) was sequenced for a study of human T cells and chemical hapten exposure. Turning to the study itself: Variability of per-sample TCR yields stemmed mainly from small differences in pooled library volume.

Each cDNA molecule in the library carried unique molecular identifiers. Original processing notes: TCR counts had a median of around 94,000 per sample and spanned roughly 23,224 to 690,600. TCRdb used MiXCR to reprocess the RACE reads, holding one entry per CDR3 protein. V and J calls and clone size were set by TCRdb, not the authors. The sample contains more than 70,000 distinct CDR3 sequences, roughly 8% of which appear only once. The germline V gene has CDR1 MNHNS and CDR2 SASEGT. V was cut by 8 bases and J by 7 bases, with 23 bases left in between. The CDR3 has 16 residues. Time point described: healthy volunteer bleed at 2 weeks. Researchers extracted total RNA from unfractionated whole blood. Findings of the study overall: There was no change with DPC sensitization in TCRs above 1 in 1000 frequency.

With respect to this clonotype: Its antigen is not known.

The chain uses TRBV6-1 and TRBJ1-4; D remains ambiguous. The source material was whole blood. The receptor was isolated from a female donor in good health. Some clones in this sample may be carry-over from other donors' samples. CDR3 protein: CASRYPALSGSEKLFF. In DNA, the CDR3 is TGTGCCAGCCGATACCCCGCCTTATCGGGGAGTGAAAAACTGTTTTTT.